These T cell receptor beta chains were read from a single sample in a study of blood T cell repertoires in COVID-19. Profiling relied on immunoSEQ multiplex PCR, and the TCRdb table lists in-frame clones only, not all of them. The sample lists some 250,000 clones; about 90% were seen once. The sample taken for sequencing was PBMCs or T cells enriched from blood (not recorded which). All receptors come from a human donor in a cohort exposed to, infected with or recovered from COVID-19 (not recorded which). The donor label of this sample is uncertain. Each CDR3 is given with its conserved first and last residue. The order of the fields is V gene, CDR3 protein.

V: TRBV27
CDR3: CASRGGSFEQYF

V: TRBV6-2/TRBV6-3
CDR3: CASSYSESGFWILDEQFF

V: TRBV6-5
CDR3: CASSFRVETTEAFF

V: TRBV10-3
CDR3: CAISDRGQVVNSPLHF

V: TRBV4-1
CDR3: CASSQETTRNTIYF

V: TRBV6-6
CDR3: CASSYSQTEAFF

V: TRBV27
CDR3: CASSRGTIYNEQFF

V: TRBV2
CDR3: CASSATGASNQPQHF

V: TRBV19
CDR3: CASRTGEPYNSPLHF

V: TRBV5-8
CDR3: CASSLNYGITEAFF

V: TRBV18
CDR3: CASSPRLAGSSSYNEQFF

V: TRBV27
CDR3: CASSSPLRGNEQFF

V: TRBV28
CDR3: CASSTTGSGNTIYF

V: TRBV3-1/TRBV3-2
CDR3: CASSRGHNSNQPQHF

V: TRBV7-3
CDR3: CASSLKLQAGGPNTGELFF

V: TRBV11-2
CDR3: CASSSLDRGKGEKLFF

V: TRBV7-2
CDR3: CASSPVSETQYF

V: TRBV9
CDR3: CASSGLQSSYNEQFF

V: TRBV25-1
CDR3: CASSRGGNSPLHF

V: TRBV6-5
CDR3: CASSSRAPYEQYF

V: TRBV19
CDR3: CASASGSTEAFF

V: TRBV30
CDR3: CAWSTGAAFF

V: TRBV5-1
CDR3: CASSVDRIDYNEQFF

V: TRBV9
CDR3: CASSVEGQGYSPLHF

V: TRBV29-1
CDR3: CSYDAVLETDSPLHF

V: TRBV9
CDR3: CASSVRDTGNLFF

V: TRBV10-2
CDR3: CASSYEGFYTYEQYF

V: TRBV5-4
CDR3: CASSRNRFQETQYF

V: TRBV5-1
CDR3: CASSLRREYEQYF

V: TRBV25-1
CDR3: CASKLGGYNSPLHF

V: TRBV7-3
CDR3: CASSSYSGRQYF

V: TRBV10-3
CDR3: CAISDSIGEQFF

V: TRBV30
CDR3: CAWSLGAHNQPQHF

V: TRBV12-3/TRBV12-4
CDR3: CASSFFEGETQYF

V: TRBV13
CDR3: CASSPGLAGDTYNEQFF

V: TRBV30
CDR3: CAWSALSSGGYTF

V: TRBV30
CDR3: CAWTTNPGGGEAFF

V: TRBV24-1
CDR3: CATSDSGTGGNEQYF

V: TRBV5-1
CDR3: CASSEGAGYGYTF

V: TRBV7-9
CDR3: CASSPPGAHEDEKLFF

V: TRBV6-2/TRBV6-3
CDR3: CASSQQGPQYNEQFF

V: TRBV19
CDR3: CATALRAGVSYEQYF

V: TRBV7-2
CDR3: CASSSQLAGGPEMFF

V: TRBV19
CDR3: CASSKGLAGAREQYF

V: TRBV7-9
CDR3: CASSSPTGRYNGYTF

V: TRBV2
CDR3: CASRTGGGILNTIYF

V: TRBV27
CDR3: CASSHQGGWPQHF

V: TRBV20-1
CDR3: CSAERDNEQFF

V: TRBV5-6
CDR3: CASSGQAYEQYF

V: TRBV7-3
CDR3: CASSLGGWNTEAFF

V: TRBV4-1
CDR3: CASSRDSPAPGASYEQYF

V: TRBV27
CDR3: CASSASSEGTEAFF

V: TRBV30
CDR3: CAWRLRGGTEAFF

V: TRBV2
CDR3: CASSEGWVGNQPQHF

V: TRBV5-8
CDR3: CASSLGQSSFYEQYF

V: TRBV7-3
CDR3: CASSSAPTGNGGEETQYF

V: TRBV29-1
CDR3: CSATVTGEGEQYF